This T cell receptor (beta chain) was profiled in a study of OX40 agonist ivuxolimab in advanced cancers. Whole-study context: Of the patients, three showed partial responses, one with hepatocellular carcinoma and two with cutaneous melanoma. The study, taken as a whole, reports: Compared with CD4+, CD8+ T cells on average had more expanded clones. Partial responders treated at 0.1-3.0 mg/kg exhibited clonal expansion among the lowest measured.

As concerns this clone: Its target is not known.

V lost 3 bases to trimming and J lost 4 bases, with 9 bases between them. Germline lookup yields CDR1 MDHEN and CDR2 SYDVKM. There are 13 residues in the CDR3. Here immunoSEQ multiplex PCR was the method, and the copy in TCRdb shows in-frame clones only, minus some. The table records tens of thousands of clones, around nine tenths of them present only once. The origin of this receptor is an adult with an advanced solid tumor such as melanoma, head and neck, liver or kidney cancer. The sequencing used CD4+ or CD8+ T cells sorted from blood, collected in a trial of the OX40 agonist ivuxolimab. The J gene is TRBJ1-1, the V gene TRBV28; D ambiguous. CDR3 residues: CASSLVRSTEAFF. In nucleotides, the CDR3 is TGTGCCAGCAGTTTGGTACGGAGCACTGAAGCTTTCTTT.